This is a list of T cell receptor beta chains from one sample in a study of beta chain features in type 1 diabetes. Measured with immunoSEQ multiplex PCR; TCRdb has only the in-frame clones, and not every one. The profile covers about 47,000 clones, with roughly 45% appearing a single time and more than 0.1% taken by the ten largest. Sequencing was carried out using stem cell memory CD4+ T cells from blood. The source is a man aged 25-45 years with type 1 diabetes. CDR3s include the opening cysteine and the closing phenylalanine or tryptophan. D genes are given only for firm matches. Clone size is stated in some rows and not others, as once, few, many or a class when expanded.

J: TRBJ2-1; V: TRBV2; size: .; D: .; CDR3: CASRPWGGSSYNEQFF; DNA: TGTGCCAGCAGACCCTGGGGGGGCAGCTCCTACAATGAGCAGTTCTTC
J: TRBJ2-3; V: TRBV5-4; size: .; D: .; CDR3: CALGTTDTQYF; DNA: TGTGCCCTCGGGACAACAGATACGCAGTATTTT
J: TRBJ1-1; V: TRBV29-1; size: few; D: .; CDR3: CSVVRQGWNTEAFF; DNA: TGCAGCGTTGTTAGGCAGGGCTGGAACACTGAAGCTTTCTTT
J: TRBJ2-7; V: TRBV6-1; size: .; D: .; CDR3: CASSAGRAYEQYF; DNA: TGTGCCAGCAGTGCTGGTAGAGCCTACGAGCAGTACTTC
J: TRBJ1-4; V: TRBV7-2; size: .; D: .; CDR3: CASSLDTSNEKLFF; DNA: TGTGCCAGCAGCTTAGACACCTCTAATGAAAAACTGTTTTTT
J: TRBJ2-1; V: TRBV5-1; size: .; D: TRBD1; CDR3: CASSPGTGGRVHEQFF; DNA: TGCGCCAGCAGCCCAGGGACAGGGGGTAGGGTACATGAGCAGTTCTTC
J: TRBJ1-1; V: TRBV23-1; size: few; D: .; CDR3: CASSQIEVTEAFF; DNA: TGCGCCAGCAGTCAAATAGAGGTGACTGAAGCTTTCTTT
J: TRBJ2-3; V: TRBV23-1; size: .; D: .; CDR3: CASSQGRQARTNTQYF; DNA: TGCGCCAGCAGTCAAGGTAGACAGGCCCGCACAAATACGCAGTATTTT
J: TRBJ2-7; V: TRBV28; size: .; D: TRBD2; CDR3: CASSFSTSSYEQYF; DNA: TGTGCCAGCAGTTTTTCGACTAGCAGCTACGAGCAGTACTTC
J: TRBJ1-2; V: TRBV18; size: .; D: .; CDR3: CASSPRTDYGYTF; DNA: TGTGCCAGCTCACCAAGAACGGACTATGGCTACACCTTC
J: TRBJ2-3; V: TRBV18; size: .; D: .; CDR3: CASSPPPREAQYF; DNA: TGTGCCAGCTCACCTCCTCCTAGGGAGGCGCAGTATTTT
J: TRBJ1-2; V: TRBV30; size: .; D: .; CDR3: CAWKRKSGHGYTF; DNA: TGTGCCTGGAAAAGGAAGAGCGGTCATGGCTACACCTTC
J: TRBJ2-7; V: TRBV20-1; size: few; D: TRBD2; CDR3: CSAREGLAQYF; DNA: TGCAGTGCTAGAGAAGGACTAGCACAGTACTTC
J: TRBJ2-7; V: TRBV5-1; size: .; D: .; CDR3: CASSPNRAYEQYF; DNA: TGCGCCAGCAGCCCGAACCGAGCCTACGAGCAGTACTTC
J: TRBJ1-2; V: TRBV4-3; size: few; D: .; CDR3: CASSFQPTGYGYTF; DNA: TGCGCCAGCAGCTTCCAACCGACGGGATATGGCTACACCTTC
J: TRBJ2-4; V: TRBV10-3; size: .; D: .; CDR3: CAISESERLDIQYF; DNA: TGTGCCATCAGTGAGTCGGAGCGGCTGGACATTCAGTACTTC
J: TRBJ2-1; V: TRBV9; size: .; D: TRBD2; CDR3: CASSTSGISYNEQFF; DNA: TGTGCCAGCAGCACTAGCGGGATCTCCTACAATGAGCAGTTCTTC
J: TRBJ2-7; V: TRBV5-8; size: .; D: .; CDR3: CASNSPRPEGSYEQYF; DNA: TGTGCCAGCAACTCCCCCCGGCCGGAGGGCTCCTACGAGCAGTACTTC
J: TRBJ1-1; V: TRBV29-1; size: .; D: TRBD1; CDR3: CSVSRGTVEAFF; DNA: TGCAGCGTTTCCAGGGGGACGGTCGAAGCTTTCTTT
J: TRBJ1-1; V: TRBV7-6; size: .; D: TRBD1; CDR3: CASSPRTGDTEAFF; DNA: TGTGCCAGCAGCCCGCGGACAGGAGACACTGAAGCTTTCTTT